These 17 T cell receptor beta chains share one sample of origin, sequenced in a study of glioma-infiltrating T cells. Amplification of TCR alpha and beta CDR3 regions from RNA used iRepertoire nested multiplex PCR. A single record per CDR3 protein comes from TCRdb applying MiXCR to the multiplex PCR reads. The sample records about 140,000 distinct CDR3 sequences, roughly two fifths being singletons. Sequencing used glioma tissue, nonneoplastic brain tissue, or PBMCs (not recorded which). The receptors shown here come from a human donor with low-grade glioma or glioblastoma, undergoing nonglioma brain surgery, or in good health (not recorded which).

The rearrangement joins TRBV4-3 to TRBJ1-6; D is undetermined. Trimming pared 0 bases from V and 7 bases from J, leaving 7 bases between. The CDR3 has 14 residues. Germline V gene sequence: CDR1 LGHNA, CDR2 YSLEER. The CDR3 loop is CASSQDLGNSPLHF. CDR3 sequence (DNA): TGCGCCAGCAGCCAAGATTTGGGGAATTCACCCCTCCACTTT.

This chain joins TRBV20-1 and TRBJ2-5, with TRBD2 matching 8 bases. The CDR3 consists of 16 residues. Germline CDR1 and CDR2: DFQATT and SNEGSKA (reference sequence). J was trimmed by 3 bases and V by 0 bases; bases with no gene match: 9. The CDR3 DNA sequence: TGCAGTGCTAGAGATCCCAGCGGGGGAAGGAAAGAGACCCAGTACTTC. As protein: CSARDPSGGRKETQYF.

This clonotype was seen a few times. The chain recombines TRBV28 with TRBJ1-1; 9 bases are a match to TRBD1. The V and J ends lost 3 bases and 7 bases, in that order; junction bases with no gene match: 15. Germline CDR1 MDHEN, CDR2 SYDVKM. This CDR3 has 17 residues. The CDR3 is CASSFSPRTGAPHEAFF. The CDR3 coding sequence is TGTGCCAGCAGTTTCTCTCCAAGGACAGGGGCCCCGCATGAAGCTTTCTTT.

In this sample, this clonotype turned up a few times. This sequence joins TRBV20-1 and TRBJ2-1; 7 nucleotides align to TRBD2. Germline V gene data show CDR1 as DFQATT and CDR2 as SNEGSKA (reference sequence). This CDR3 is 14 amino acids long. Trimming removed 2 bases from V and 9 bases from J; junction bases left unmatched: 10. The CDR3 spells CSARMGTTIGEQFF. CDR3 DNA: TGCAGTGCTAGAATGGGGACTACCATCGGTGAGCAGTTCTTC.

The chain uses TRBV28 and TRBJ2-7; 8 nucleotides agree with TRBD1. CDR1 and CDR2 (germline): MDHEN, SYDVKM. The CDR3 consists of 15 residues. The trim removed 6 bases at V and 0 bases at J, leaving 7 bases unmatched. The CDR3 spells CASSLTGGRSYEQYF. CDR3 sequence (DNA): TGTGCCAGCAGCCTTACAGGGGGACGCTCCTACGAGCAGTACTTC.

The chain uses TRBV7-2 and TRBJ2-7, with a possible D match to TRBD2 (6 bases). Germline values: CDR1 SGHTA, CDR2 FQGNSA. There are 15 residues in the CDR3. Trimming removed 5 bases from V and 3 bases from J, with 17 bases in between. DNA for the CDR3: TGTGCCAGCAGCCTATGGATTAGCGGATTCTACGAGCAGTACTTC. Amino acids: CASSLWISGFYEQYF.

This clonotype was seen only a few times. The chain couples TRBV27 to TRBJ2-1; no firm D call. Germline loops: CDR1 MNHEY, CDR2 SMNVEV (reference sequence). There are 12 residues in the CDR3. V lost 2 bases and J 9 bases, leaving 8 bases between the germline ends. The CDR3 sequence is CASSLIVGEQFF. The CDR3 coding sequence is TGTGCCAGCAGTTTAATTGTAGGTGAGCAGTTCTTC.

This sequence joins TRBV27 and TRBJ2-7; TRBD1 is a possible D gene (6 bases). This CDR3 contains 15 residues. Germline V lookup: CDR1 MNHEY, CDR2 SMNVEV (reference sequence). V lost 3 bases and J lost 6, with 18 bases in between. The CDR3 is CASSFSLTGNGEQYF. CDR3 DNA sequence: TGTGCCAGCAGTTTCTCCCTTACAGGGAATGGCGAGCAGTACTTC.

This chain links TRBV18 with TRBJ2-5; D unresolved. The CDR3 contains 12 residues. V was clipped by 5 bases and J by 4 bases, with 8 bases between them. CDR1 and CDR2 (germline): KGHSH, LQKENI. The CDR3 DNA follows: TGTGCCAGCTCAAACCTTCGAGAGACCCAGTACTTC. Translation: CASSNLRETQYF.

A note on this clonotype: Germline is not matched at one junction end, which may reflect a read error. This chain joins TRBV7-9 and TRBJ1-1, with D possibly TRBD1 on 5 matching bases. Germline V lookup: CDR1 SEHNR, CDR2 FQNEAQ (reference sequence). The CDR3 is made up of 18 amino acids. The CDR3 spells CASSQPLTACRTETEAFF. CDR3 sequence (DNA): TGCGCCAGCAGCCAACCCTTGACAGCATGTCGAACGGAGACTGAAGCTTTCTTT.

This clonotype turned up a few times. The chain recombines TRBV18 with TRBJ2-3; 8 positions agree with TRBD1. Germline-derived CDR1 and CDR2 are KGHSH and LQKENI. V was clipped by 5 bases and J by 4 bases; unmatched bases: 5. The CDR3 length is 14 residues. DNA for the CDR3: TGTGCCAGCTCATCTAGGGACAGGTCAGATACGCAGTATTTT. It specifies CASSSRDRSDTQYF.

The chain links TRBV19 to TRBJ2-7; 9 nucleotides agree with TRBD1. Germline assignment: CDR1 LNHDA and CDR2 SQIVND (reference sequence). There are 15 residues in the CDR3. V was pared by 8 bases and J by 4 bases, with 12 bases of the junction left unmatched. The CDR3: CASASPGQGAYEQYF. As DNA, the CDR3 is TGTGCCAGTGCTAGCCCGGGACAGGGTGCTTACGAGCAGTACTTC.

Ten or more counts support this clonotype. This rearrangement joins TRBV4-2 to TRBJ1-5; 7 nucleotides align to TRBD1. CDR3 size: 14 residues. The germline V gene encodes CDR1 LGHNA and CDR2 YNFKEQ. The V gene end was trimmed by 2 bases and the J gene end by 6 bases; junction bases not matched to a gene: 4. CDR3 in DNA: TGTGCCAGCAGCCAACCGGGACAGATTCAGCCCCAGCATTTT. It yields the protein CASSQPGQIQPQHF.

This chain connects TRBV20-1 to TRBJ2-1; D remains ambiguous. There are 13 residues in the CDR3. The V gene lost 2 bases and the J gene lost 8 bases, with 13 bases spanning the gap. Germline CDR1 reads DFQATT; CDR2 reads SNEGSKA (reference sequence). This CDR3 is CSARPLSSYEQFF. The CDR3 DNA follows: TGCAGTGCTAGACCCTTGAGCTCCTATGAGCAGTTCTTC.

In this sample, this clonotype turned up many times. The DNA of the CDR3 is TGTGCCAGCAGGGGAGAGACCCAGTACTTC. Translation: CASRGETQYF. The chain is built from TRBV6-1 and TRBJ2-5; D gene unclear. This CDR3 spans 10 amino acids. Germline CDR1 MNHNS, CDR2 SASEGT. Trimming took 6 bases from V and 4 from J, leaving 3 bases between them.

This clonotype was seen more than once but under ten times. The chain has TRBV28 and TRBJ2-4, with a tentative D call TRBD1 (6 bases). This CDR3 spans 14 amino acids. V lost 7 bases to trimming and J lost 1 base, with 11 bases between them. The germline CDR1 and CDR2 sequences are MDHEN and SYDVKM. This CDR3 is CASNPGAAKNIQYF. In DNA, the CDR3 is TGTGCCAGCAACCCAGGGGCGGCCAAAAACATTCAGTACTTC.

The DNA for the CDR3 is TGTGCCAGCAGTTCCCTGGGACAGGGGAATGGCTACACCTTC. As protein: CASSSLGQGNGYTF. The rearrangement joins TRBV27 to TRBJ1-2; 10 bases are a match to TRBD1. Germline assignment: CDR1 MNHEY and CDR2 SMNVEV (reference sequence). J was trimmed by 6 bases and V by 4 bases; bases with no gene match: 5. This CDR3 contains 14 residues.